These 9 T cell receptor beta chains share one sample of origin, sequenced in a study of beta chain bispecific antibodies for T cell cancers. T cells were expanded from blood mononuclear cells for 2 to 4 days with anti-CD3 OKT3 or CD3/CD28 beads. TCRdb used MiXCR to reprocess the 5' RACE reads, holding one entry per CDR3 protein. The profile covers tens of thousands of distinct CDR3 sequences, with more than 2% appearing a single time and 5.2% taken by the ten largest. The antigens for these receptors are not known. Overall study results and limits: Versus anti-CD19, anti-TRBV12 exposure cut the TRBV12-3 share of TRBV signal by around 99%. Normal T cells contributed less of the targeted TRBV signal than the leukemia cells did.

The sequencing used healthy donor T cells cultured with leukemia cells, collected from a culture containing a bispecific antibody targeting TCR Vbeta12. These receptors came from a human donor in good health. Some clones in this sample may be carry-over from other donors' samples.

This clonotype was detected many times. The rearrangement joins TRBV4-2 to TRBJ2-7; TRBD2 aligns across 7 bases. The germline V gene has CDR1 LGHNA and CDR2 YNFKEQ. J was trimmed by 2 bases and V by 5 bases; bases with no gene match: 12. This CDR3 is 16 amino acids long. Here the CDR3 reads CASSARSREGPYEQYF. As DNA, the CDR3 is TGTGCCAGCAGCGCCCGCTCGAGGGAGGGGCCCTACGAGCAGTACTTC.

This clonotype was counted many times. The chain has TRBV20-1 and TRBJ2-5; TRBD1 matches at 7 bases. Germline CDR1 reads DFQATT; CDR2 reads SNEGSKA (reference sequence). CDR3 size: 14 residues. V lost 5 bases, J lost 2 bases, and 8 bases stayed unmatched. In DNA form, the CDR3 reads TGCAGTGCTCCCAACCAGGGACAGCAAGAGACCCAGTACTTC. Translated: CSAPNQGQQETQYF.

Ten or more counts support this clonotype. This rearrangement joins TRBV5-1 to TRBJ2-1; D is ambiguous. Trimming pared 4 bases from V and 0 bases from J, leaving 5 bases between. The CDR3 is 13 residues long. Germline loops: CDR1 SGHRS, CDR2 YFSETQ. CDR3 bases: TGCGCCAGCAGCGAAGGCTCCTACAATGAGCAGTTCTTC. Protein sequence: CASSEGSYNEQFF.

The V gene is TRBV20-1, the J gene TRBJ2-5; 10 bases fit TRBD2. CDR1 and CDR2 (germline): DFQATT, SNEGSKA (reference sequence). The V gene end was trimmed by 3 bases and the J gene end by 3 bases; junction bases not matched to a gene: 4. The CDR3 is 14 amino acids. The CDR3 spells CSARASGREETQYF. DNA for the CDR3: TGCAGTGCTAGGGCTAGCGGGAGAGAAGAGACCCAGTACTTC.

In the case of this clonotype: A much larger clone differs by one base, so this may be a read error. J is TRBJ1-2 and V is TRBV7-7; D is undetermined. The CDR3 extends over 13 amino acids. Germline CDR1 SSHAT, CDR2 FNYEAQ (reference sequence). DNA of the CDR3: TGTGCTAGCAGCTTATGGCCGAGCTGTGGCTACACCTTC. It specifies CASSLWPSCGYTF.

This clonotype was counted at least ten times. The rearrangement joins TRBV27 to TRBJ1-2; 8 positions agree with TRBD1. J was trimmed by 6 bases and V by 3 bases; bases with no gene match: 6. The CDR3 covers 14 residues. Germline assignment: CDR1 MNHEY and CDR2 SMNVEV (reference sequence). Here the CDR3 DNA reads TGTGCCAGCAGTTTTCCGACAGGGGTGGATGGCTACACCTTC. This gives the protein CASSFPTGVDGYTF.

Sample share makes this clonotype medium-sized. The rearrangement joins TRBV5-1 to TRBJ1-1, with D unclear. This CDR3 spans 13 amino acids. The ends were cut back, 8 bases at V and 0 bases at J, with 11 bases in the middle. Looked up from germline, CDR1 is SGHRS and CDR2 is YFSETQ. The CDR3 DNA follows: TGCGCCAGTGGGAACGACATGAACACTGAAGCTTTCTTT. It translates to CASGNDMNTEAFF.

This clonotype was picked up a small number of times. The chain employs TRBV29-1 and TRBJ2-7, with D perhaps TRBD2 (6 bases). V was pared by 0 bases and J by 3 bases, with 15 bases between. Germline-derived CDR1 and CDR2 are SQVTM and ANQGSEA. There are 15 residues in the CDR3. CDR3 DNA: TGCAGCGTTGAAGATCCTTTGGGACTTAACTACGAGCAGTACTTC. It yields the protein CSVEDPLGLNYEQYF.

This clonotype was recorded at least ten times. The V and J genes are TRBV7-9 and TRBJ2-2, with no clear D. V was trimmed by 4 bases and J by 0 bases, leaving 6 bases between them. CDR1 and CDR2 (germline): SEHNR, FQNEAQ (reference sequence). This CDR3 is built from 14 residues. The CDR3 sequence is CASSSSPNTGELFF. The CDR3 nucleotides are TGTGCCAGCAGCTCAAGCCCGAACACCGGGGAGCTGTTTTTT.